The 20 T cell receptor beta chains below come from one sample, sequenced in a study of beta chain features in type 1 diabetes. Study observations and caveats: Researchers report that Type 1 diabetes patients had moderately but significantly shorter TCRB CDR3s across all four CD4+ subsets.

The antigens of these receptors remain unknown. Expressed TCRB transcripts were sequenced, since all the RNA that had been isolated was reverse transcribed. This table comes from immunoSEQ multiplex PCR, and its TCRdb copy is limited to in-frame clones, with some not included. Of more than 300,000 clones listed, around a tenth were seen once; the top ten hold about 0.6%. The sample comprised central memory CD4+ T cells from blood. These receptors all come from a man aged 25 to 45 with type 1 diabetes.

This clone came up a few times. V and J are TRBV7-8 and TRBJ1-5; D might be TRBD1 (6 bases). The germline V gene encodes CDR1 SGHVS and CDR2 FQNEAQ. The CDR3 consists of 14 residues. V lost 4 bases to trimming and J lost 2 bases, with 9 bases between them. In nucleotides, the CDR3 is TGTGCCAGCAGCTCCGCAGGGGGCAATCAGCCCCAGCATTTT. Translated, it gives CASSSAGGNQPQHF.

This clone was observed a few times. In the same sample, other DNA sequences code for this CDR3. The chain combines TRBV6-5 with TRBJ2-7; 10 bases fit TRBD1. V lost 6 bases to trimming and J lost 2 bases; unmatched junction nucleotides: 4. There are 14 residues in the CDR3. Germline V gene data show CDR1 as MNHEY and CDR2 as SVGAGI. Here the CDR3 reads CASSRGQGTYEQYF. The CDR3 DNA follows: TGTGCCAGCAGCCGGGGACAGGGGACCTACGAGCAGTACTTC.

This clone turned up a few times. This chain connects TRBV9 to TRBJ2-5, with TRBD2 matching over 9 bases. V dropped 4 bases and J dropped 4; count of bases not matched to a gene: 8. Germline loops: CDR1 SGDLS, CDR2 YYNGEE. The CDR3 is 15 amino acids. CDR3 sequence (DNA): TGTGCCAGCAGCCCCGCAGCGGGAGGTACAGAGACCCAGTACTTC. It encodes CASSPAAGGTETQYF.

The chain uses TRBV7-9 and TRBJ2-1, with TRBD2 identical over 7 bases. This CDR3 is built from 16 residues. Germline CDR1 and CDR2: SEHNR and FQNEAQ (reference sequence). Trimming cost V 5 bases and J 5 bases; bases outside gene matches: 12. In DNA form, the CDR3 reads TGTGCCAGCAGCCAAGCTCCTTCTAGCGGAGACAATGAGCAGTTCTTC. Translating gives CASSQAPSSGDNEQFF.

This clone has a handful of counts. CDR3 in amino acids: CASSSSGRASEQYF. CDR3 nucleotide sequence: TGTGCCAGCAGTTCTAGCGGGAGGGCCAGCGAGCAGTACTTC. The rearrangement uses TRBV6-6 and TRBJ2-7; 12 nucleotides agree with TRBD2. From germline, CDR1 is MNHNY and CDR2 SVGAGI (reference sequence). The CDR3 runs to 14 residues. Unmatched junction bases numbered 4, after V lost 4 bases and J lost 6 bases.

This clone was picked up a small number of times. V and J are TRBV29-1 and TRBJ2-3, with D maybe TRBD2 (7 bases). The CDR3 covers 15 residues. Germline CDR1 is SQVTM and CDR2 is ANQGSEA. V was cut by 6 bases and J by 4 bases, with 20 bases left in between. The CDR3 reads CSVRGGGAGADTQYF. DNA of the CDR3: TGCAGCGTCAGGGGAGGGGGGGCTGGTGCAGATACGCAGTATTTT.

This clone appeared a few times. The CDR3 sequence is CASSPSTSGRVFTQYF. The CDR3 bases are TGTGCCAGCAGCCCTTCGACTAGCGGGAGGGTCTTCACCCAGTACTTC. The rearrangement uses TRBV5-5 and TRBJ2-5; 14 positions match TRBD2. CDR1 and CDR2 from the germline V gene are SGHKS and YYEKEE (reference sequence). This CDR3 is 16 amino acids long. After removal of 4 bases from V and 8 bases from J, the junction contained 10 bases not matched to a gene.

The V call is TRBV2, the J call TRBJ2-5; D not certain. CDR1 is SNHLY, CDR2 FYNNEI, per germline. CDR3 length: 15 amino acids. Deletions cut 3 bases from V and 2 bases from J, with 13 bases between. CDR3 sequence: CASSERPGRQETQYF. DNA of the CDR3: TGTGCCAGCAGTGAGCGGCCCGGCAGGCAAGAGACCCAGTACTTC.

The rearrangement joins TRBV9 to TRBJ2-6; possibly TRBD1 or TRBD2 for D (5 bases each). V dropped 3 bases and J dropped 0 bases, with 10 bases sitting between them. Germline V lookup: CDR1 SGDLS, CDR2 YYNGEE. The CDR3 spans 16 residues. The CDR3 region is CASSARGHSGANVLTF. The CDR3 nucleotides are TGTGCCAGCAGCGCCCGGGGCCACTCTGGGGCCAACGTCCTGACTTTC.

The V call is TRBV5-1, the J call TRBJ2-7; possibly TRBD1 or TRBD2 for D (5 bases each). Per germline, CDR1 SGHRS and CDR2 YFSETQ. Trimming shortened V by 4 bases and J by 0 bases, and 11 bases separated the two germline ends. The CDR3 covers 14 residues. The CDR3 reads CASSLGPSSYEQYF. CDR3 DNA sequence: TGCGCCAGCAGCCTGGGACCCAGCTCCTACGAGCAGTACTTC.

This sequence joins TRBV15 and TRBJ2-1; TRBD1 matches 10 bases. Germline CDR1 reads LNHNV; CDR2 reads YYDKDF (reference sequence). V lost 7 bases, J lost 7 bases, and 7 bases stayed unmatched. The CDR3 contains 14 residues. CDR3 protein: CATTPRQGANEQFF. In nucleotides, the CDR3 is TGTGCCACCACCCCGAGACAGGGGGCGAATGAGCAGTTCTTC.

In this sample, this clone turned up many times. The V call is TRBV28, the J call TRBJ2-7, with TRBD1 matching 11 bases. The germline gives CDR1 MDHEN, CDR2 SYDVKM. The ends lost 3 bases at V and 5 bases at J; junction bases unmatched: 3. The CDR3 consists of 14 residues. The CDR3 coding sequence is TGTGCCAGCAGTTTGACGGACAGGGGGCACGAGCAGTACTTC. Translation: CASSLTDRGHEQYF. The complete variable domain, with remaining parts taken from reference TRBV28 and TRBJ2-7, reads DVKVTQSSRYLVKRTGEKVFLECVQDMDHENMFWYRQDPGLGLRLIYFSYDVKMKEKGDIPEGYSVSREKKERFSLILESASTNQTSMYLCASSLTDRGHEQYFGPGTRLTVT.

This clone has more than one count but fewer than ten. The chain couples TRBV15 to TRBJ2-1, with D possibly TRBD2 on 5 matching bases. CDR1 is LNHNV, CDR2 YYDKDF, per germline (reference sequence). This CDR3 is 15 amino acids long. Trimming took 5 bases from V and 9 from J, leaving 20 bases between them. CDR3 nucleotide sequence: TGTGCCACCAGCCGGCGAGCGGAAGGGATGGGTGAGCAGTTCTTC. Its protein product is CATSRRAEGMGEQFF.

A few counts support this clone. In nucleotides, the CDR3 is TGTGCCAGCAGCTACAGACAGGACACTGAAGCTTTCTTT. Translating it yields CASSYRQDTEAFF. V and J are TRBV5-8 and TRBJ1-1; tentatively, D is TRBD1 (6 bases). There are 13 residues in the CDR3. V gave up 3 bases and J gave up 3 bases, with 9 bases separating them. From germline, CDR1 is SGHTS and CDR2 YDEGEE.

In this sample, this clone turned up many times. This chain's CDR3 is CSVEETGRREQYF. CDR3 DNA: TGCAGCGTTGAAGAAACCGGCAGGAGGGAGCAGTACTTC. The chain joins TRBV29-1 to TRBJ2-7, with D maybe TRBD2 (5 bases). The V end lost 0 bases, the J end lost 7 bases, and 13 bases lay between the germline ends. From germline, CDR1 is SQVTM and CDR2 ANQGSEA. There are 13 residues in the CDR3.

This clone occurred a few times. This chain connects TRBV29-1 to TRBJ2-4; D unresolved. This CDR3 is built from 14 residues. The V end was cut by 5 bases, the J end by 1 base, with 12 bases between. Germline CDR1 is SQVTM and CDR2 is ANQGSEA. The CDR3 protein is CSVRSGQAKNIQYF. The DNA of the CDR3 is TGCAGCGTTCGGTCCGGGCAGGCCAAAAACATTCAGTACTTC.

This clone was seen many times. The V call is TRBV2, the J call TRBJ1-1, with 10 positions matching TRBD1. From germline, CDR1 is SNHLY and CDR2 FYNNEI. V lost 6 bases and J lost 4; bases outside the gene matches: 8. The CDR3 totals 15 residues. CDR3 loop: CASSLTGGRVTEAFF. CDR3 bases: TGTGCCAGCAGCTTGACAGGGGGCAGAGTCACTGAAGCTTTCTTT. Complete variable domain (other parts from reference TRBV2 and TRBJ1-1): EPEVTQTPSHQVTQMGQEVILRCVPISNHLYFYWYRQILGQKVEFLVSFYNNEISEKSEIFDDQFSVERPDGSNFTLKIRSTKLEDSAMYFCASSLTGGRVTEAFFGQGTRLTVV.

To note about this clone: An end of the junction does not agree with germline; a read error may underlie this. CDR3 sequence: CASSDTGTGAAGELFF. For the CDR3, the DNA is TGTGCTAGCAGCGACACCGGGACAGGGGCAGCCGGGGAGCTGTTTTTT. This chain links TRBV7-7 with TRBJ2-2, with 10 bases that match TRBD1. In germline, CDR1 is SSHAT, CDR2 FNYEAQ (reference sequence). The CDR3 extends over 16 amino acids.

The chain carries TRBV6-6 and TRBJ2-7; 11 positions match TRBD2. The CDR3 extends over 16 amino acids. Germline CDR1 and CDR2: MNHNY and SVGAGI (reference sequence). After removal of 6 bases from V and 3 bases from J, the junction contained 10 bases not matched to a gene. The CDR3 is CASRPGGLAAYYEQYF. The CDR3 DNA sequence: TGTGCCAGCAGACCTGGGGGACTAGCGGCCTACTACGAGCAGTACTTC.

This clone was detected a few times. The chain uses TRBV30 and TRBJ1-4, with D possibly TRBD1 on 6 matching bases. Germline V gene data show CDR1 as GTSNPN and CDR2 as SVGIG (reference sequence). Trimming left V 4 bases short and J 0 bases short, with 9 bases between. The CDR3 totals 14 residues. The CDR3 sequence is CAWTQGTTNEKLFF. Here the CDR3 DNA reads TGTGCCTGGACGCAGGGGACAACTAATGAAAAACTGTTTTTT.